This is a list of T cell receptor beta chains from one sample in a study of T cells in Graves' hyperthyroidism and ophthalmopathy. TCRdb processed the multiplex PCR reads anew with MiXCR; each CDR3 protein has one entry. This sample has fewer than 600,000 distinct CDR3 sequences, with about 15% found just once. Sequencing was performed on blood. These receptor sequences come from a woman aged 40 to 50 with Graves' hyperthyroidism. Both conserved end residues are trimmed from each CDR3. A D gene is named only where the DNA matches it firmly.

SGSGGGGTDTQY	TRBV20-1	TRBD2	TRBJ2-3
ASSLLGRNYEQY	TRBV3-1	-	TRBJ2-7
ASSGYSGGYNEQF	TRBV6-2/TRBV6-3	TRBD2	TRBJ2-1
ASSILGLAGVNEQF	TRBV27	TRBD2	TRBJ2-1
ASSTGEAGANVLT	TRBV12-3/TRBV12-4	-	TRBJ2-6
ASSPQGTPNTEAF	TRBV18	-	TRBJ1-1
ASSQDVTYEQY	TRBV4-1	-	TRBJ2-7
ASSFWLGVNKVGELF	TRBV7-9	-	TRBJ2-2
ATSDPLGGVTDTQY	TRBV24-1	-	TRBJ2-3
ASSSGTSGRYQETQY	TRBV6-1	TRBD2	TRBJ2-5
ASSTTGTEARGYT	TRBV11-2	TRBD1	TRBJ1-2
ASSSGTGVFATNEKLF	TRBV6-1	TRBD1	TRBJ1-4
ASSLTTGWGEGYT	TRBV5-1	-	TRBJ1-2
ASSFPGGNEQF	TRBV7-9	TRBD1	TRBJ2-1
ASSEAGQGVNSPLH	TRBV2	TRBD1	TRBJ1-6
ASSAEGPSGGEQY	TRBV13	TRBD2	TRBJ2-7
ASSRTSGSQTYEQY	TRBV12-3/TRBV12-4	TRBD2	TRBJ2-7
ASSQEKGVTEAF	TRBV3-1	-	TRBJ1-1
ASSPRTGVIQETQY	TRBV27	TRBD1	TRBJ2-5
ASSVGQGSFYGYT	TRBV9	TRBD1	TRBJ1-2
ASSARQGEREKLF	TRBV12-3/TRBV12-4	TRBD1	TRBJ1-4
ASSPSRDRALFATNEKLF	TRBV18	TRBD1	TRBJ1-4
ATSTGQGMGNEKLF	TRBV15	TRBD1	TRBJ1-4
ATSEPGTSGAHLKSSYNEQF	TRBV24-1	TRBD2	TRBJ2-1
ASSYSDGMDGYT	TRBV6-5	-	TRBJ1-2
ASSFTGNYEQY	TRBV28	-	TRBJ2-7
ASSFDRTNEQF	TRBV28	-	TRBJ2-1
ASSIVSGTSDTQY	TRBV19	-	TRBJ2-3
ASSLAYGGGSPLH	TRBV12-3/TRBV12-4	-	TRBJ1-6
ASSYLGTGGPEQY	TRBV6-2/TRBV6-3	TRBD1	TRBJ2-7
AVKGTSAHNEQF	TRBV6-1	TRBD2	TRBJ2-1
ASSDAGSSGNTIY	TRBV25-1	-	TRBJ1-3
ASSFASGSRETQY	TRBV27	TRBD2	TRBJ2-5
ASSLSPWGGAYEQY	TRBV28	-	TRBJ2-7
ASSLVLYMGNTGELF	TRBV5-1	-	TRBJ2-2
ASSPEGNAEAF	TRBV18	-	TRBJ1-1
ASSPSLAGGLHEQY	TRBV27	TRBD2	TRBJ2-7
ASSLQSGLEQY	TRBV7-2	-	TRBJ2-7
ASSQATSGSSYEQY	TRBV4-1	TRBD2	TRBJ2-7
ASSQAGTNQPQH	TRBV3-1	-	TRBJ1-5
ASSTGGTGNTEAF	TRBV5-1	-	TRBJ1-1
ASSPPSSLNEQF	TRBV7-9	-	TRBJ2-1
ASSIGSTDTQY	TRBV12-3/TRBV12-4	-	TRBJ2-3
ASSASGTSLHNEQF	TRBV9	TRBD2	TRBJ2-1
ASSLGQYHEQY	TRBV12-3/TRBV12-4	-	TRBJ2-7
ASSFLTGPGYGYT	TRBV6-1	TRBD1	TRBJ1-2
SARDLGGQYQETQY	TRBV20-1	-	TRBJ2-5
ASRGRENQPQH	TRBV2	-	TRBJ1-5
ASSYSSPPAIGEKLF	TRBV6-5	-	TRBJ1-4
ASSLSQTRSQETQY	TRBV28	-	TRBJ2-5
ASSLEAGSFYEQY	TRBV7-2	-	TRBJ2-7
ASKSERARTTDTQY	TRBV6-2/TRBV6-3	-	TRBJ2-3
ASSTGQGLGLF	TRBV7-2	TRBD1	TRBJ2-2
ASSRDIGNTEAF	TRBV18	-	TRBJ1-1
ASSADRGNTGELF	TRBV2	TRBD1	TRBJ2-2
ASSAAPHTEAF	TRBV9	-	TRBJ1-1
ASSESTGTGTANEQF	TRBV7-3	TRBD1	TRBJ2-1
ASSYDRGSEAF	TRBV7-2	TRBD1	TRBJ1-1
SASPSGRNYEQF	TRBV20-1	TRBD2	TRBJ2-1
ASTSGTSSYEQY	TRBV7-9	TRBD2	TRBJ2-7